This T cell receptor beta chain comes out of a study of cytomegalovirus exposure and HLA in healthy donors. PCR was performed using 60 Vbeta and 13 Jbeta primers. The method was immunoSEQ multiplex PCR; TCRdb's version includes in-frame clones alone and lacks a portion of them. Of more than 150,000 clones in the sample, over 65% were seen once. There are 15 residues in the CDR3. Looked up from germline, CDR1 is SNHLY and CDR2 is FYNNEI. V was clipped by 6 bases and J by 5 bases; unmatched bases: 11. This chain joins TRBV2 and TRBJ2-5; 8 bases agree with TRBD2. The sample was PBMCs. The TCR was taken from a woman in her fifties or sixties in good health and CMV-seropositive. CDR3 region: CASRLTSVPGETQYF. The DNA for the CDR3 is TGTGCCAGCAGGCTGACTAGCGTGCCAGGGGAGACCCAGTACTTC.